This T cell receptor beta chain was recorded in a study of vaccination and CD4 T cells after COVID-19. V was pared by 4 bases and J by 0 bases, with 13 bases between. Germline-derived CDR1 and CDR2 are SGHTA and FQGNSA. The CDR3 totals 15 residues. Cultured CD4+ T-cell DNA underwent Oncomine TCR Beta short-read sequencing. Extraction of genomic DNA was performed on cultured CD4+ T cells. TCRdb processed the PCR reads anew with MiXCR; each CDR3 protein has one entry. The table includes some 10,000 distinct CDR3 sequences, less than 75% detected once. The treatment: approximately 11-day PBMC culture with coronavirus spike peptide pools or control peptides (ViraFEST assay). Worth noting for this clonotype: What it binds is not known.

The sequence derives from a human donor who had recovered from COVID-19. The sequencing input was CD4+ T cells from blood, cultured in vitro. The chain couples TRBV7-2 to TRBJ2-7; no firm D call. The CDR3: CASSSLLGSSYEQYF. The CDR3 DNA follows: TGTGCCAGCAGCTCGTTGTTGGGCAGCTCCTACGAGCAGTACTTC.